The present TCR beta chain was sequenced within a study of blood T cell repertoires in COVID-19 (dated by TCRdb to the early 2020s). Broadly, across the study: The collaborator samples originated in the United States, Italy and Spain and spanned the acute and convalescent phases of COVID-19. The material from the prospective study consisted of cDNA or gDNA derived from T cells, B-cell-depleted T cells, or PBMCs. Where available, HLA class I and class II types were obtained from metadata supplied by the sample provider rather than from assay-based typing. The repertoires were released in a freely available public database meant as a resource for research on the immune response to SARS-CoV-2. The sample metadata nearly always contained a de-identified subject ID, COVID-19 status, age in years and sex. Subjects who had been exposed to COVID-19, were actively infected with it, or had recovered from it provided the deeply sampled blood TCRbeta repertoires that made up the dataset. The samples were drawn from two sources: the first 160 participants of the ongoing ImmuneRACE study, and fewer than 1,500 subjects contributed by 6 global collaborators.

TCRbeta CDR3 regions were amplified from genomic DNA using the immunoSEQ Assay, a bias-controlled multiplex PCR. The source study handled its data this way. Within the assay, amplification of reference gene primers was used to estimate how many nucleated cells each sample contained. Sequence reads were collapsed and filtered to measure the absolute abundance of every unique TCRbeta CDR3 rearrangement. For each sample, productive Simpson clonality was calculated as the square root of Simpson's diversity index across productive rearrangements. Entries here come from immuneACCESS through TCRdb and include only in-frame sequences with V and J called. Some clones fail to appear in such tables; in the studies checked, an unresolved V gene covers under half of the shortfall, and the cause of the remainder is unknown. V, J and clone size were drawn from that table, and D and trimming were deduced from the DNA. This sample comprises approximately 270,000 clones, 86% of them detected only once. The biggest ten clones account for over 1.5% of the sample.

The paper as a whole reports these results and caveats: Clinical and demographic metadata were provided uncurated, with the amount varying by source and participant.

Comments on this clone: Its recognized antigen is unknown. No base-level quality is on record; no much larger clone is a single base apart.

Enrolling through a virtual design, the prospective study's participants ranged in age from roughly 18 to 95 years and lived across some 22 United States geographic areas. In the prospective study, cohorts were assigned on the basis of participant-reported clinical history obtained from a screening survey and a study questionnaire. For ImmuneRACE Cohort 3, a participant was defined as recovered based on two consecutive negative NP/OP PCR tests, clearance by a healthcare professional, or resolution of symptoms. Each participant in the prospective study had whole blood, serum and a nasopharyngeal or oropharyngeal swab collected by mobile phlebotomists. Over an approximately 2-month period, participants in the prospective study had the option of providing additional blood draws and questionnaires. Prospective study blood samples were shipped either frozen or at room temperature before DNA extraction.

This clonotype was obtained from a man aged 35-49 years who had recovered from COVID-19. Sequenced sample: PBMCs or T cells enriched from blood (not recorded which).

CDR3 sequence: CASSQVAGGTDTQYF. In nucleotides, the sequence is TGTGCCAGCAGCCAAGTAGCGGGGGGCACAGATACGCAGTATTTT. The chain uses TRBV4-2 and TRBJ2-3; 9 bases in between match TRBD2. CDR1 and CDR2, looked up from the germline V gene, are LGHNA and YNFKEQ. Trimmed from V: 1 base; trimmed from J: 1 base; junction bases lacking a gene match: 0. From its cysteine to its phenylalanine, the CDR3 spans 15 amino acids. Of the read, only the CDR3 DNA is kept; its 45 bases are in frame from base 1.